The clone carrying this T cell receptor beta chain has only a few counts. A junction end diverges from the germline sequence, so it may reflect a read error. The CDR3 extends over 15 amino acids. The V gene's germline CDR1 is SGHTA and CDR2 FQGNSA. TCRdb analysed the reads with MiXCR anew, one entry per CDR3 protein. The sample comprises over 300,000 distinct CDR3 sequences, more than 9% of which are singletons, and around 4.5% rests with the top ten. The sample is drawn from a study of T cell repertoires in cytomegalovirus infection. The rearrangement uses TRBV7-2 and TRBJ2-2; TRBD2 matches at 8 bases. The sequence derives from a human donor in good health (CMV status not recorded). Some clones in this sample may be carry-over from other donors' samples. What was sequenced was PBMCs. In nucleotides, the CDR3 is TGTGCCAGCCGCTTAACTAGCGGGAACACCGGGGAGCTGTTTTTT. Amino acid sequence: CASRLTSGNTGELFF.